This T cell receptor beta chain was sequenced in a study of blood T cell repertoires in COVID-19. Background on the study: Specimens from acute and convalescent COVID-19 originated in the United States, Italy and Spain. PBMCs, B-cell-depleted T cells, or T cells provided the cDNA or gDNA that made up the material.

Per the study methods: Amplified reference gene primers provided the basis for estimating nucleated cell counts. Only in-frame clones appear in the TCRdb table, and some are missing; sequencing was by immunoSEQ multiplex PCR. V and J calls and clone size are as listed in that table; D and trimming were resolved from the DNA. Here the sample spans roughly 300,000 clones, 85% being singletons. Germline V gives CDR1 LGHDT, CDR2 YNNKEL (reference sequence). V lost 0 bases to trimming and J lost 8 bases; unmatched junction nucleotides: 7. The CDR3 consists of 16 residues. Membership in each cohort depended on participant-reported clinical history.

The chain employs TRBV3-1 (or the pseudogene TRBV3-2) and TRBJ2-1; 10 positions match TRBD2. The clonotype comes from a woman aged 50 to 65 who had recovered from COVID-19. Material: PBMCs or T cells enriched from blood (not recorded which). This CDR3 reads CASSQDRLAGAYEQFF. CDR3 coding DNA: TGTGCCAGCAGCCAAGATCGACTAGCGGGCGCTTATGAGCAGTTCTTC.